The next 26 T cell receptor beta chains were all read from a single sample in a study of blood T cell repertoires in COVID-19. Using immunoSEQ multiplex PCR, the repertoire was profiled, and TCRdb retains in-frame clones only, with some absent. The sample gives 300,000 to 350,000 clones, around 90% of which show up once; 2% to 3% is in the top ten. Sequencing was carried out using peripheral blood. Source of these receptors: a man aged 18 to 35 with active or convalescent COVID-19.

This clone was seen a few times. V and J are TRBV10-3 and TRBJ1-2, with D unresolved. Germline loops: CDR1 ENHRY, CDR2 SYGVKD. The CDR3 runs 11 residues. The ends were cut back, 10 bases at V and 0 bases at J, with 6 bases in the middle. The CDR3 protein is CATSANYGYTF. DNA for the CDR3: TGTGCCACCTCAGCTAACTATGGCTACACCTTC.

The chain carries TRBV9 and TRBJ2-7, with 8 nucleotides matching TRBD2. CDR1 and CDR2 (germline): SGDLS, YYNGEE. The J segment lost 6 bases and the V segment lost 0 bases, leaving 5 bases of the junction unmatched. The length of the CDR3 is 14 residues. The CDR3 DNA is TGTGCCAGCAGCGTAGGCGGGGGGCCTGCCGAGCAGTACTTC. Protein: CASSVGGGPAEQYF.

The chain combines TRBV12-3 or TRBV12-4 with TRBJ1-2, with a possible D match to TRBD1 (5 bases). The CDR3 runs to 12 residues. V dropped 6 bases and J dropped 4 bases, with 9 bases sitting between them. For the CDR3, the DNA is TGTGCCAGCAGCAAAGACAGCTATGGCTACACCTTC. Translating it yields CASSKDSYGYTF.

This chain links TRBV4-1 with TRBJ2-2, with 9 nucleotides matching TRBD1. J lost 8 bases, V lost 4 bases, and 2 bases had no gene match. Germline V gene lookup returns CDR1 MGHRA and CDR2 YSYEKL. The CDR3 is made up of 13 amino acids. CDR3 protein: CASSRTGVGELFF. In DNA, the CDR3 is TGCGCCAGCAGCCGGACAGGGGTGGGGGAGCTGTTTTTT.

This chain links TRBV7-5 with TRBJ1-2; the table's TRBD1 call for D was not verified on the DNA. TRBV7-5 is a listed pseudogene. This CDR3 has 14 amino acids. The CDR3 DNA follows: TGTGCCAGAGGCTATCGACTTCAGGGTCATGGCTACACCTTC. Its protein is CARGYRLQGHGYTF.

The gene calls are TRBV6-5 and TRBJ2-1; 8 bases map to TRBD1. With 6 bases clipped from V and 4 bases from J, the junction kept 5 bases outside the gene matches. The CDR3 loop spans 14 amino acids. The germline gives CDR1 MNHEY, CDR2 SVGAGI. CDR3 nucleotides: TGTGCCAGCAGGTCGGGGACAGGATACAATGAGCAGTTCTTC. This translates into CASRSGTGYNEQFF.

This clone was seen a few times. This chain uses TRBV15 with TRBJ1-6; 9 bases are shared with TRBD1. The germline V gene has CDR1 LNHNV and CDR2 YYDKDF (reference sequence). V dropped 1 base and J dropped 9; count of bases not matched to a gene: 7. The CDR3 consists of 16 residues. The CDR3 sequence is CATSRAGTGRSSPLHF. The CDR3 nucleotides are TGTGCCACCAGCAGAGCCGGGACAGGGAGGAGTTCACCCCTCCACTTT.

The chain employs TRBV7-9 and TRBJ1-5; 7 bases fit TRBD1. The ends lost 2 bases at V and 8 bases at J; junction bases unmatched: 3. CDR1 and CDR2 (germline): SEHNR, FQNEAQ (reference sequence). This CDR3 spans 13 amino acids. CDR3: CASSLRQGEPQHF. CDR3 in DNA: TGTGCCAGCAGCTTAAGGCAGGGGGAGCCCCAGCATTTT.

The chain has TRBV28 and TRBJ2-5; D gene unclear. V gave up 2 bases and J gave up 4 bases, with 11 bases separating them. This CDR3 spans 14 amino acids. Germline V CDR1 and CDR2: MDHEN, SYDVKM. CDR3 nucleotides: TGTGCCAGCAGTTTACAAGACAATATAGAGACCCAGTACTTC. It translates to CASSLQDNIETQYF.

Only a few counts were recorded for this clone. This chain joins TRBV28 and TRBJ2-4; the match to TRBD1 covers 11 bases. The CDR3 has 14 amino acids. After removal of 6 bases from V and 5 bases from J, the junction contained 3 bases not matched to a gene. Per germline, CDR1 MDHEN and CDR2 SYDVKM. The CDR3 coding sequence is TGTGCCAGCAGGGGGACAGGGGGAGAAAACATTCAGTACTTC. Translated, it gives CASRGTGGENIQYF.

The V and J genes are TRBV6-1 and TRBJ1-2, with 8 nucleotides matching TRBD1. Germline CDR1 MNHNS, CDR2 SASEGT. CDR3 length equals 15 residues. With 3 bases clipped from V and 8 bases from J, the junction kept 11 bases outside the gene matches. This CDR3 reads CASSEGQDEGDGYTF. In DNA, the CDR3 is TGTGCCAGCAGTGAGGGACAGGATGAAGGGGACGGCTACACCTTC.

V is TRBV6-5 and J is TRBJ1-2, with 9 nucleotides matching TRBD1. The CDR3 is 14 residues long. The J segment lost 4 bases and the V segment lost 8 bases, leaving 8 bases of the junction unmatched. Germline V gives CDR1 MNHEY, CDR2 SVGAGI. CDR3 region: CASEPSQGAYGYTF. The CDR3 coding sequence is TGTGCCAGCGAGCCATCACAGGGGGCCTATGGCTACACCTTC.

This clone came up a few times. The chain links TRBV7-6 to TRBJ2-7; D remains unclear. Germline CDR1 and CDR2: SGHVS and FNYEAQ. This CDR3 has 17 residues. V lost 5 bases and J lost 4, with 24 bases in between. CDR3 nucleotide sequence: TGTGCCAGCAGCCCTTCGACACTCCGGAACCCGCTTTACGAGCAGTACTTC. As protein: CASSPSTLRNPLYEQYF.

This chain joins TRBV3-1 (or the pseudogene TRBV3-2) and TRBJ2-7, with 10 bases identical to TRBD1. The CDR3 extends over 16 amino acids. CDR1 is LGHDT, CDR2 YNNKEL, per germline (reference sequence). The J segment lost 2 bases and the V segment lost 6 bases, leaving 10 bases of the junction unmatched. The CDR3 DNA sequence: TGTGCCAGCAGAACCGTGTGGGACAGGGGACCCTACGAGCAGTACTTC. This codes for CASRTVWDRGPYEQYF.

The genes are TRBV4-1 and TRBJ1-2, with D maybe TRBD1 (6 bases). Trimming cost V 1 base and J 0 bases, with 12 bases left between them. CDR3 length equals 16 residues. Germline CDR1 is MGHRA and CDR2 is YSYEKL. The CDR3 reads CASSQGQAPTNYGYTF. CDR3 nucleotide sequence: TGCGCCAGCAGCCAAGGACAGGCCCCAACTAACTATGGCTACACCTTC.

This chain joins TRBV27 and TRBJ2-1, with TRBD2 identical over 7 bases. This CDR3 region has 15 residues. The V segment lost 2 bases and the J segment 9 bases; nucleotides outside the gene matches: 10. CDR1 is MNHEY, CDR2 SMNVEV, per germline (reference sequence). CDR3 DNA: TGTGCCAGCAGTTTAACGAGCGGGACTTTAAGTGAGCAGTTCTTC. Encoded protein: CASSLTSGTLSEQFF.

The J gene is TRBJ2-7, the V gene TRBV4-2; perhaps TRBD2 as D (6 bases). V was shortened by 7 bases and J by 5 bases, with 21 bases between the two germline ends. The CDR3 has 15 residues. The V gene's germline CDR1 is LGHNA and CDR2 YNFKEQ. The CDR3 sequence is CASIPAGTFGNEQYF. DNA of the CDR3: TGTGCCAGCATCCCTGCGGGGACCTTCGGAAACGAGCAGTACTTC.

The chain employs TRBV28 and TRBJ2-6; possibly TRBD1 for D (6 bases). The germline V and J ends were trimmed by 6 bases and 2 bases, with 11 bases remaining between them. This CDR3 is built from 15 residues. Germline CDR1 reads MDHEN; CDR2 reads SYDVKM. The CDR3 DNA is TGTGCCAGCAGGCCATCAGGGGCTGGGGCCAACGTCCTGACTTTC. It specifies CASRPSGAGANVLTF.

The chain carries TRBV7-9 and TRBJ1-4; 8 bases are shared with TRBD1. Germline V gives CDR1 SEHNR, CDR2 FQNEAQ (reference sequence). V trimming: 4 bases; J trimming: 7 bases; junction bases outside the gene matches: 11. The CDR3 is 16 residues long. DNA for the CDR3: TGTGCCAGCAGCTCCGACCCGGACAGGGCCGTTGAAAAACTGTTTTTT. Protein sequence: CASSSDPDRAVEKLFF.

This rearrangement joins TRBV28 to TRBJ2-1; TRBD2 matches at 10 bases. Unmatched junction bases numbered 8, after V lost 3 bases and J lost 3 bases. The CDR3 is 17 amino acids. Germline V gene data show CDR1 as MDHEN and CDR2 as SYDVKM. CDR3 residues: CASSFPHLAGDYNEQFF. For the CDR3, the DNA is TGTGCCAGCAGTTTTCCCCACCTAGCGGGAGACTACAATGAGCAGTTCTTC.

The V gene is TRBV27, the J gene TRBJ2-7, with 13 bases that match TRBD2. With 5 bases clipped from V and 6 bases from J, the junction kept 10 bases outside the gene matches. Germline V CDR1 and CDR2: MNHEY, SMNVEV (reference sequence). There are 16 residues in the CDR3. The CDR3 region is CASSPLTTSGRGEQYF. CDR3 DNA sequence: TGTGCCAGCAGTCCACTAACCACTAGCGGGAGGGGCGAGCAGTACTTC.

The CDR3 DNA sequence: TGTGCCAGCAGCTCGGGAATTTCCGGGACATGGAAAAAACTGTTTTTT. It translates to CASSSGISGTWKKLFF. J is TRBJ1-4 and V is TRBV5-6, with D possibly matching TRBD1 (6 bases). The germline CDR1 and CDR2 sequences are SGHDT and YYEEEE. This CDR3 contains 16 residues. Trimming took 3 bases from V and 9 from J, leaving 21 bases between them.

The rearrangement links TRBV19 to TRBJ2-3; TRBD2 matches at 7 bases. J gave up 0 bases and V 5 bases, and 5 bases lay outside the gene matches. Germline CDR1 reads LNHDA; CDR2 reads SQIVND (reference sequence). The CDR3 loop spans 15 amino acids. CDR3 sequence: CASSATSVSTDTQYF. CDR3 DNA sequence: TGTGCCAGTAGTGCAACTAGCGTGAGCACAGATACGCAGTATTTT. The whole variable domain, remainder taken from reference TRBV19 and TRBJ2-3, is DGGITQSPKYLFRKEGQNVTLSCEQNLNHDAMYWYRQDPGQGLRLIYYSQIVNDFQKGDIAEGYSVSREKKESFPLTVTSAQKNPTAFYLCASSATSVSTDTQYFGPGTRLTVL.

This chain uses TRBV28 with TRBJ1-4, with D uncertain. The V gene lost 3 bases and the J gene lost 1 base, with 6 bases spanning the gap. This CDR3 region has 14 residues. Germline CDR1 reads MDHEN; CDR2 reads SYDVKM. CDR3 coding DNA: TGTGCCAGCAGTTTTCGGGGAACTAATGAAAAACTGTTTTTT. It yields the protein CASSFRGTNEKLFF.

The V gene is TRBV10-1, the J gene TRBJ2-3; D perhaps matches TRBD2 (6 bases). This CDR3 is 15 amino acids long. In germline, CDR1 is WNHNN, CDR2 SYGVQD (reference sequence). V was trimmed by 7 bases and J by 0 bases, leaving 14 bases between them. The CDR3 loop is CASTPGGPSTDTQYF. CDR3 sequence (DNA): TGCGCCAGCACCCCCGGGGGTCCTAGCACAGATACGCAGTATTTT.

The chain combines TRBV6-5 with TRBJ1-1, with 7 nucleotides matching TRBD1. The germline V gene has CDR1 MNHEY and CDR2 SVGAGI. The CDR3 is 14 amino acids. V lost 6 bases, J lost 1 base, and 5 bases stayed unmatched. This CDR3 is CASRTTGANTEAFF. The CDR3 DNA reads TGTGCCAGCAGAACTACAGGGGCGAACACTGAAGCTTTCTTT.